These 28 T cell receptor beta chains were sequenced from one sample in a study of blood T cell repertoires in COVID-19. Sequenced by immunoSEQ multiplex PCR; TCRdb stores in-frame clones only, minus some. The sample consists of around 250,000 clones, under 85% of them appearing once. Input material: peripheral blood. These receptors were obtained from a man aged 25 to 45 who had recovered from COVID-19.

The chain couples TRBV19 to TRBJ2-7; D perhaps matches TRBD1 (5 bases). The germline gives CDR1 LNHDA, CDR2 SQIVND (reference sequence). The CDR3 runs to 14 residues. Trimming stripped 3 bases from V and 2 bases from J, with 11 bases between. The CDR3 loop reads CASSIGADTYEQYF. CDR3 nucleotide sequence: TGTGCCAGTAGTATTGGGGCGGACACCTACGAGCAGTACTTC.

The chain recombines TRBV28 with TRBJ1-1; D remains ambiguous. Germline values: CDR1 MDHEN, CDR2 SYDVKM. The germline V and J ends were trimmed by 3 bases and 0 bases, with 14 bases remaining between them. The CDR3 is made up of 16 amino acids. This chain's CDR3 is CASSLESERLNTEAFF. The CDR3 coding sequence is TGTGCCAGCAGTTTGGAGTCCGAAAGACTGAACACTGAAGCTTTCTTT.

This clone was found a few times. The chain is built from TRBV19 and TRBJ1-2; no definite D call. Germline V gene lookup returns CDR1 LNHDA and CDR2 SQIVND (reference sequence). Trimming took off 9 bases at V and 10 bases at J, with 21 bases between the two ends. This CDR3 is built from 13 residues. The CDR3: CASKPWAQDNYTF. CDR3 DNA sequence: TGTGCCAGCAAGCCTTGGGCCCAGGATAACTACACCTTC.

This clone has just a few counts. The rearrangement joins TRBV6-5 to TRBJ2-5, with 7 bases matching TRBD1. The CDR3 has 14 residues. The germline V gene has CDR1 MNHEY and CDR2 SVGAGI. Unmatched junction bases numbered 5, after V lost 2 bases and J lost 5 bases. The CDR3 DNA follows: TGTGCCAGCAGTTACGGGCAGGGGGAGGAGACCCAGTACTTC. Its translation is CASSYGQGEETQYF.

The chain is built from TRBV7-6 and TRBJ1-5; D not resolved. Germline CDR1 and CDR2: SGHVS and FNYEAQ. This CDR3 is 19 amino acids long. The V end was cut by 6 bases, the J end by 9 bases, with 33 bases between. In nucleotides, the CDR3 is TGTGCCAGCAGTCCCTCGCCTGGTGGCAGGCCTGAAAATCCTGGGCCCCAGCATTTT. Amino acid sequence: CASSPSPGGRPENPGPQHF.

The CDR3 region is CSVEVVQLETQYF. The CDR3 DNA reads TGCAGCGTTGAGGTGGTTCAGTTGGAGACCCAGTACTTC. This rearrangement joins TRBV29-1 to TRBJ2-5; D gene uncertain. The CDR3 consists of 13 residues. Looked up from germline, CDR1 is SQVTM and CDR2 is ANQGSEA. V was trimmed by 3 bases and J by 5 bases, leaving 13 bases between them.

The chain uses TRBV12-3 or TRBV12-4 and TRBJ2-3, with D possibly TRBD1 on 5 matching bases. The V and J ends lost 6 bases and 1 base respectively, with 8 bases between them. The CDR3 spans 13 residues. The CDR3 region has the DNA TGTGCCAGCAGCTCCAGGGGCACAGATACGCAGTATTTT. Translated: CASSSRGTDTQYF.

The chain joins TRBV10-3 to TRBJ1-3; tentative D call: TRBD1 (6 bases). The CDR3 consists of 12 residues. Germline assignment: CDR1 ENHRY and CDR2 SYGVKD. V was trimmed by 3 bases and J by 10 bases, leaving 10 bases between them. The chain's CDR3 is CAISDFQGTIYF. As DNA, the CDR3 is TGTGCCATCAGTGATTTCCAGGGGACCATATATTTT.

The chain carries TRBV7-9 and TRBJ1-4; the D gene is possibly TRBD1 (5 bases). With 4 bases removed from V and 2 bases from J, the gap between germline ends came to 17 bases. The germline V gene encodes CDR1 SEHNR and CDR2 FQNEAQ (reference sequence). The CDR3 has 17 residues. The CDR3 sequence: CASSSSKGEGTNEKLFF. As DNA, the CDR3 is TGTGCCAGCAGCTCATCTAAAGGGGAAGGGACTAATGAAAAACTGTTTTTT.

The rearrangement uses TRBV27 and TRBJ2-2; D might be TRBD1 (5 bases). CDR1 and CDR2 from the germline V gene are MNHEY and SMNVEV (reference sequence). This CDR3 region has 15 residues. Trimming removed 2 bases at V and 6 bases at J, with 13 bases between. CDR3 amino acids: CASSLNWQGPGELFF. DNA for the CDR3: TGTGCCAGCAGTTTAAATTGGCAGGGCCCCGGGGAGCTGTTTTTT.

CDR3 DNA: TGTGCCAGCTCACCAGGAGACAGGGGCGTCGGTCAGCCCCAGCATTTT. It is translated as CASSPGDRGVGQPQHF. This chain connects TRBV18 to TRBJ1-5; the match to TRBD1 covers 8 bases. CDR3 length: 16 amino acids. The V and J ends lost 2 bases and 6 bases, in that order; junction bases with no gene match: 9. CDR1 and CDR2 (germline): KGHSH, LQKENI. The whole variable domain, remainder taken from reference TRBV18 and TRBJ1-5, is NAGVMQNPRHLVRRRGQEARLRCSPMKGHSHVYWYRQLPEEGLKFMVYLQKENIIDESGMPKERFSAEFPKEGPSILRIQQVVRGDSAAYFCASSPGDRGVGQPQHFGDGTRLSIL.

The chain has TRBV7-9 and TRBJ2-7; D is uncertain. The CDR3 extends over 13 amino acids. Trimming removed 1 base at V and 2 bases at J, with 6 bases between. Germline CDR1 SEHNR, CDR2 FQNEAQ (reference sequence). CDR3 nucleotide sequence: TGTGCCAGCAGCTTAGGAACAACCTACGAGCAGTACGTC. Amino acid sequence: CASSLGTTYEQYV.

J is TRBJ2-1 and V is TRBV7-2; D might be TRBD1 (5 bases). This CDR3 is 14 amino acids long. Per the germline V gene, CDR1 is SGHTA and CDR2 is FQGNSA. Trimming stripped 1 base from V and 5 bases from J, with 9 bases between. The DNA of the CDR3 is TGTGCCAGCAGCTTAGACGGCAGGGACAATGAGCAGTTCTTC. It encodes CASSLDGRDNEQFF.

The V and J genes are TRBV4-1 and TRBJ1-1; 7 nucleotides match TRBD1. Germline assignment: CDR1 MGHRA and CDR2 YSYEKL. This CDR3 comprises 15 residues. Germline trimming cut 3 bases from V and 4 bases from J; bases unmatched to any gene: 8. The CDR3 reads CASSHPPTGVTEAFF. CDR3 DNA: TGCGCCAGCAGCCACCCCCCAACAGGGGTCACTGAAGCTTTCTTT.

The V and J genes are TRBV19 and TRBJ1-5, with no clear D. CDR1 is LNHDA, CDR2 SQIVND, per germline (reference sequence). The CDR3 is 12 amino acids. Trimming took off 7 bases at V and 5 bases at J, with 9 bases between the two ends. CDR3 DNA sequence: TGTGCCAGTACCAAGGACTATCAGCCCCAGCATTTT. Amino acids: CASTKDYQPQHF.

The chain combines TRBV2 with TRBJ1-2; D unresolved. This CDR3 comprises 12 residues. V was clipped by 7 bases and J by 4 bases, with 10 bases between them. Germline values: CDR1 SNHLY, CDR2 FYNNEI. This CDR3 is CASTEILYGYTF. In DNA, the CDR3 is TGTGCCAGCACCGAAATACTCTATGGCTACACCTTC.

The V gene is TRBV7-8, the J gene TRBJ2-1; a weak D match, TRBD2 (5 bases). V dropped 3 bases and J dropped 9 bases, with 12 bases sitting between them. This CDR3 has 13 amino acids. Germline V gene sequence: CDR1 SGHVS, CDR2 FQNEAQ. The CDR3 sequence: CASSFASPTEQFF. In nucleotides, the CDR3 is TGTGCCAGCAGCTTTGCTAGCCCGACTGAGCAGTTCTTC.

This sequence joins TRBV12-3 or TRBV12-4 and TRBJ2-5; TRBD1 aligns across 9 bases. The trim removed 6 bases at V and 1 base at J, leaving 0 bases unmatched. The CDR3 has 13 amino acids. The CDR3 spells CASRGQGQETQYF. The DNA of the CDR3 is TGTGCCAGCAGGGGACAGGGCCAAGAGACCCAGTACTTC.

The chain joins TRBV18 to TRBJ1-5; no firm D call. CDR1 is KGHSH, CDR2 LQKENI, per germline. This CDR3 has 15 amino acids. The ends were cut back, 2 bases at V and 5 bases at J, with 13 bases in the middle. CDR3 amino acids: CASSPEAAADQPQHF. As DNA, the CDR3 is TGTGCCAGCTCACCAGAGGCGGCTGCAGATCAGCCCCAGCATTTT.

The chain joins TRBV5-6 to TRBJ1-3, with 7 bases fitting TRBD1. J lost 8 bases, V lost 4 bases, and 6 bases had no gene match. This CDR3 has 13 residues. Germline loops: CDR1 SGHDT, CDR2 YYEEEE. The CDR3 DNA sequence: TGTGCCAGCAGCCCCGGACAGGAGGACACCATATATTTT. It specifies CASSPGQEDTIYF.

The chain is built from TRBV9 and TRBJ2-1; a weak D match, TRBD1 (6 bases). CDR1 SGDLS and CDR2 YYNGEE come from the germline V gene. This CDR3 spans 15 amino acids. With 3 bases removed from V and 7 bases from J, the gap between germline ends came to 17 bases. The CDR3: CASSGAGTTGNEQFF. CDR3 coding DNA: TGTGCCAGCAGCGGCGCCGGGACAACGGGGAATGAGCAGTTCTTC. Supplemented by reference TRBV9 and TRBJ2-1, the full variable domain reads DSGVTQTPKHLITATGQRVTLRCSPRSGDLSVYWYQQSLDQGLQFLIQYYNGEERAKGNILERFSAQQFPDLHSELNLSSLELGDSALYFCASSGAGTTGNEQFFGPGTRLTVL.

V usage is TRBV21-1 and J usage is TRBJ1-2. TRBV21-1 is deemed a pseudogene. The CDR3 consists of 16 residues. In nucleotides, the CDR3 is TGTGCCAGCAGCAAATGGCCCACGACTGACCGCTATGGCTACACCTTC. The encoded protein is CASSKWPTTDRYGYTF.

The chain employs TRBV20-1 and TRBJ1-2; 8 bases are a match to TRBD1. The CDR3 extends over 11 amino acids. Losses at the gene ends were 4 bases for V and 6 bases for J; bases not matched to a gene: 1. Per the germline V gene, CDR1 is DFQATT and CDR2 is SNEGSKA (reference sequence). The DNA of the CDR3 is TGCAGTGCTAAACAGGGGGATGGCTACACCTTC. Its protein is CSAKQGDGYTF.

The chain carries TRBV4-1 and TRBJ1-3, with D tentatively TRBD1 (6 bases). V was clipped by 2 bases and J by 0 bases, with 17 bases between them. Germline-derived CDR1 and CDR2 are MGHRA and YSYEKL. The CDR3 consists of 18 residues. The CDR3 DNA reads as TGCGCCAGCAGCCAACCCCTGGGGAGGGGGATCTCTGGAAACACCATATATTTT. Translating it yields CASSQPLGRGISGNTIYF.

This sequence joins TRBV6-5 and TRBJ2-3; D is undetermined. Trimming pared 5 bases from V and 2 bases from J, leaving 11 bases between. The germline V gene has CDR1 MNHEY and CDR2 SVGAGI. The CDR3 extends over 14 amino acids. CDR3 bases: TGTGCCAGCAGTACGACCGGGTACACAGATACGCAGTATTTT. Protein: CASSTTGYTDTQYF.

V is TRBV2 and J is TRBJ2-1; 8 bases line up with TRBD2. The CDR3 runs to 14 residues. The germline CDR1 and CDR2 sequences are SNHLY and FYNNEI. V was pared by 4 bases and J by 9 bases, with 8 bases of the junction left unmatched. The CDR3 spells CASSGSLAGGEQFF. The DNA of the CDR3 is TGTGCCAGCAGTGGTTCGCTAGCGGGTGGTGAGCAGTTCTTC.

This rearrangement joins TRBV5-1 to TRBJ2-1, with 12 bases that match TRBD2. The CDR3 covers 16 residues. Germline V gene sequence: CDR1 SGHRS, CDR2 YFSETQ. V lost 4 bases, J lost 3 bases, and 5 bases stayed unmatched. Here the CDR3 reads CASSGGLAGIYNEQFF. For the CDR3, the DNA is TGCGCCAGCAGCGGCGGACTAGCGGGGATCTACAATGAGCAGTTCTTC.

This sequence joins TRBV5-1 and TRBJ2-3; 7 bases align to TRBD2. The junction had 9 bases not matched to a gene; V was cut back by 0 bases and J by 2 bases. The CDR3 is made up of 17 amino acids. Germline assignment: CDR1 SGHRS and CDR2 YFSETQ. In nucleotides, the CDR3 is TGCGCCAGCAGCTTGGGGCTAGCGGAGGGCTTCACAGATACGCAGTATTTT. As protein: CASSLGLAEGFTDTQYF.